This T cell receptor (beta chain) originates from a study of blood T cell repertoires in COVID-19. The germline V gene has CDR1 SGHVS and CDR2 FNYEAQ. This CDR3 contains 17 residues. Unmatched junction bases numbered 7, after V lost 4 bases and J lost 6 bases. This table comes from immunoSEQ multiplex PCR, and its TCRdb copy is limited to in-frame clones, with some not included. The data hold more than 95,000 clones, with 84% observed a single time. Sequencing used peripheral blood. This sequence was found in a man in his fifties or sixties with acute or convalescent COVID-19. This sequence joins TRBV7-6 and TRBJ2-6; TRBD1 aligns across 12 bases. CDR3 DNA: TGTGCCAGCAGCTCACGGGACAGGGGGCGTGAGGCCAACGTCCTGACTTTC. It specifies CASSSRDRGREANVLTF.